This TCR beta chain was documented in a study of blood T cell repertoires in COVID-19. As for the study in general: Acute-phase and convalescent COVID-19 samples originated in the United States, Italy and Spain. Sample material is recorded as cDNA or gDNA derived from T cells, B-cell-depleted T cells, or PBMCs.

Germline CDR1 MNHEY, CDR2 SVGAGI. CDR3 length: 13 residues. V lost 2 bases, J lost 4 bases, and 9 bases lay in between. A word on this clone: Other DNA sequences in this specimen translate into the identical CDR3.

In the authors' workflow: Using reference gene primer amplification, nucleated cell counts were estimated. Some clones are missing from TCRdb's copy, which holds only in-frame ones; the method was immunoSEQ multiplex PCR. D and trimming come from the DNA, and the V and J calls and clone size come from that table. Of some 400,000 clones listed, 90% are singletons. The chain couples TRBV6-5 to TRBJ2-7; TRBD1 might be the D (5 bases). Sequenced input: peripheral blood. This clonotype was sampled from a man aged 18 to 30 with active or convalescent COVID-19. CDR3 amino acids: CASSYAAGYEQYF. In DNA form, the CDR3 reads TGTGCCAGCAGTTACGCCGCAGGGTACGAGCAGTACTTC.